This T cell receptor beta chain comes out of a study of blood T cell repertoires in COVID-19. Whole-study context: COVID-19 samples from acute and convalescent phases originated in the United States, Italy and Spain.

Trimming took 3 bases from V and 6 from J; bases not matched to a gene: 10. Germline V lookup: CDR1 KGHSH, CDR2 LQKENI. This CDR3 is 16 amino acids long. Seattle patients were enrolled while actively infected and followed longitudinally. Using immunoSEQ multiplex PCR, the repertoire was profiled, and TCRdb retains in-frame clones only, with some absent. The data hold about 200,000 clones, with less than 95% observed a single time. Sample: peripheral blood. The sequence derives from a man aged 25-45 years with COVID-19, enrolled during active disease. The gene calls are TRBV18 and TRBJ2-1; 8 positions match TRBD1. CDR3 residues: CASSPTSDRDRNEQFF. CDR3 coding DNA: TGTGCCAGCTCACCGACGTCGGACAGGGATCGCAATGAGCAGTTCTTC.